The 15 T cell receptor beta chains given below trace back to one sample, sequenced in a study of blood T cell repertoires in COVID-19. The repertoire was sequenced with immunoSEQ multiplex PCR; TCRdb's copy has only in-frame clones and lacks some. The sample yields approximately 200,000 clones, roughly 85% seen once. Sequencing was done on a sample of PBMCs or T cells enriched from blood (not recorded which). These TCRs come from a man aged 40-49 years who had recovered from COVID-19.

The rearrangement joins TRBV27 to TRBJ2-1, with 12 bases fitting TRBD2. The CDR3 extends over 15 amino acids. J was trimmed by 7 bases and V by 6 bases; bases with no gene match: 7. Germline-derived CDR1 and CDR2 are MNHEY and SMNVEV (reference sequence). The CDR3 sequence is CASSQGTSGQNEQFF. CDR3 DNA: TGTGCCAGCAGCCAAGGGACTAGCGGGCAGAATGAGCAGTTCTTC.

The V gene is TRBV19, the J gene TRBJ1-3, with 8 bases identical to TRBD1. With 6 bases clipped from V and 2 bases from J, the junction kept 3 bases outside the gene matches. The CDR3 runs 14 residues. Germline CDR1 is LNHDA and CDR2 is SQIVND (reference sequence). The CDR3 is CASRLDRAGNTIYF. CDR3 nucleotides: TGTGCCAGTAGACTGGACAGGGCTGGAAACACCATATATTTT.

This clone appeared a few times. The chain uses TRBV2 and TRBJ2-7; 14 bases line up with TRBD2. Losses at the gene ends were 6 bases for V and 6 bases for J; bases not matched to a gene: 7. Per the germline V gene, CDR1 is SNHLY and CDR2 is FYNNEI. The CDR3 consists of 15 residues. The CDR3 loop is CASRPGLAGVSEQYF. The CDR3 DNA reads TGTGCCAGCAGGCCGGGACTAGCGGGAGTCTCCGAGCAGTACTTC.

The rearrangement joins TRBV25-1 to TRBJ1-5, with a possible D match to TRBD1 (6 bases). The CDR3 contains 14 residues. From germline, CDR1 is MGHDK and CDR2 SYGVNS. V gave up 3 bases and J gave up 6 bases, with 12 bases separating them. For the CDR3, the DNA is TGTGCCAGCAGTGATAGCGGGGGGCCTCAGCCCCAGCATTTT. Translating gives CASSDSGGPQPQHF.

The chain has TRBV5-1 and TRBJ2-3, with 10 bases matching TRBD1. There are 15 residues in the CDR3. With 4 bases clipped from V and 2 bases from J, the junction kept 4 bases outside the gene matches. Germline V gene sequence: CDR1 SGHRS, CDR2 YFSETQ. The CDR3 here is CASSTDRGNTDTQYF. The CDR3 nucleotides read TGCGCCAGCAGCACGGACAGGGGGAACACAGATACGCAGTATTTT.

The chain links TRBV7-2 to TRBJ1-1, with D perhaps matching TRBD1 (6 bases). CDR1 and CDR2 (germline): SGHTA, FQGNSA. The CDR3 loop spans 18 amino acids. Trimming removed 1 base from V and 3 bases from J, with 21 bases in between. The CDR3 DNA follows: TGTGCCAGCAGCTTAGAAGGACAGAGTTCGTGGGGTGACACTGAAGCTTTCTTT. Protein: CASSLEGQSSWGDTEAFF.

V gene TRBV3-1 (or the pseudogene TRBV3-2) combines with J gene TRBJ1-4; 9 nucleotides match TRBD1. CDR3 length equals 15 residues. The junction had 10 bases not matched to a gene; V was cut back by 7 bases and J by 7 bases. The germline V gene has CDR1 LGHDT and CDR2 YNNKEL (reference sequence). This CDR3 is CASTTGTGKGEKLFF. CDR3 in DNA: TGTGCCAGCACCACGGGGACAGGGAAGGGTGAAAAACTGTTTTTT.

This clone was counted a single time. The chain links TRBV28 to TRBJ2-1, with 10 bases fitting TRBD1. In germline, CDR1 is MDHEN, CDR2 SYDVKM. The CDR3 has 15 amino acids. V was pared by 7 bases and J by 2 bases, with 5 bases of the junction left unmatched. The CDR3: CASTRGQGAYNEQFF. The CDR3 DNA follows: TGTGCCAGCACCCGAGGACAGGGGGCCTACAATGAGCAGTTCTTC.

In its sample, this clone was seen many times. V usage is TRBV13 and J usage is TRBJ1-2, with D possibly matching TRBD1 (6 bases). CDR1 and CDR2 (germline): PRHDT, FYEKMQ (reference sequence). Trimming shortened V by 5 bases and J by 4 bases, and 14 bases separated the two germline ends. The CDR3 length is 14 residues. CDR3 nucleotides: TGTGCCAGCAGCGCGTACAGGGCCGGCTATGGCTACACCTTC. Protein: CASSAYRAGYGYTF.

With regard to this clone: One base away lies a much larger clone, so this may be a sequencing read error. The J gene is TRBJ1-2, the V gene TRBV2; 7 nucleotides line up with TRBD1. Germline V gene sequence: CDR1 SNHLY, CDR2 FYNNEI. The CDR3 sequence is 13 residues long. J was trimmed by 4 bases and V by 1 base; bases with no gene match: 0. In nucleotides, the CDR3 is TGTGCCAGCAGTGAAGGGACAGGCTATGGCTACACCTTC. Its protein is CASSEGTGYGYTF.

This rearrangement joins TRBV29-1 to TRBJ2-1; TRBD2 matches at 7 bases. The CDR3 contains 14 residues. The V and J ends lost 4 bases and 4 bases, in that order; junction bases with no gene match: 7. From germline, CDR1 is SQVTM and CDR2 ANQGSEA. CDR3 DNA: TGCAGCGTTGGCCCTAGCGGAGCTTACAATGAGCAGTTCTTC. Translation gives CSVGPSGAYNEQFF.

J is TRBJ2-1 and V is TRBV11-2; D is ambiguous. Germline CDR1 is SGHAT and CDR2 is FQNNGV. The V end was cut by 4 bases, the J end by 10 bases, with 8 bases between. CDR3 length: 11 residues. The CDR3 loop is CASSSTGEQFF. The CDR3 nucleotides are TGTGCCAGCAGCTCCACCGGGGAGCAGTTCTTC.

The rearrangement links TRBV6-5 to TRBJ2-1; the match to TRBD2 covers 7 bases. With V trimmed by 7 bases and J by 1 base, 4 bases remained unmatched. The CDR3 has 14 residues. Germline V gives CDR1 MNHEY, CDR2 SVGAGI. This chain's CDR3 is CASTMGGSYNEQFF. CDR3 DNA sequence: TGTGCCAGCACCATGGGGGGGTCCTACAATGAGCAGTTCTTC.

A single count supports this clone. The rearrangement joins TRBV2 to TRBJ2-3; tentatively, D is TRBD1 (5 bases). V was trimmed by 5 bases and J by 1 base, leaving 10 bases between them. CDR1 and CDR2 from the germline V gene are SNHLY and FYNNEI. CDR3 size: 14 residues. The CDR3 nucleotides are TGTGCCAGCAGTCTATTACAGGGCACAGATACGCAGTATTTT. Its protein is CASSLLQGTDTQYF.

This clone was found a few times. The V and J genes are TRBV5-1 and TRBJ2-7; 9 nucleotides line up with TRBD2. The CDR3 totals 15 residues. Germline V gene lookup returns CDR1 SGHRS and CDR2 YFSETQ. Losses at the gene ends were 4 bases for V and 0 bases for J; bases not matched to a gene: 5. CDR3 sequence reads: CASSKTSGSSYEQYF. The CDR3 DNA sequence: TGCGCCAGCAGCAAGACTAGCGGCAGCTCCTACGAGCAGTACTTC.